Following are 13 T cell receptor beta chains from one sample sequenced in a study of spatial heterogeneity in lung cancer. Study-wide results and limits: Mutation tallies in tumors tracked expanded intratumoral alpha and beta TCR counts.

The antigens these receptors bind are not known. TCRdb reanalysed the 5' RACE reads using MiXCR and keeps one entry per CDR3 protein. The sample contains just under 7,500 distinct CDR3 sequences, roughly 7% of which appear only once. The time point: sample taken at primary tumor resection. This specimen was lung tumor tissue, taken at surgery. All receptors come from a male donor with early-stage non-small cell lung cancer.

The V and J genes are TRBV10-3 and TRBJ2-5; TRBD2 matches at 7 bases. CDR1 and CDR2 from the germline V gene are ENHRY and SYGVKD. Trimming cost V 5 bases and J 1 base; bases outside gene matches: 1. CDR3 length: 13 amino acids. DNA of the CDR3: TGTGCCATCAGTCCGGGGGGCCAAGAGACCCAGTACTTC. Its translation: CAISPGGQETQYF.

In its sample, this clonotype was seen many times. The chain combines TRBV18 with TRBJ2-1, with 9 bases matching TRBD1. Germline values: CDR1 KGHSH, CDR2 LQKENI. This CDR3 has 14 amino acids. V lost 2 bases and J lost 7; bases outside the gene matches: 3. As DNA, the CDR3 is TGTGCCAGCTCACCAGTGACAGGGGGTAATGAGCAGTTCTTC. It codes for CASSPVTGGNEQFF.

This clonotype is labeled medium-sized. V is TRBV12-3 or TRBV12-4 and J is TRBJ1-6; D is unresolved. The CDR3 totals 14 residues. Deletions cut 5 bases from V and 11 bases from J, with 16 bases between. The CDR3: CASSTGGGNPPLHF. The CDR3 nucleotides read TGTGCCAGCAGTACCGGTGGAGGGAACCCACCCCTCCACTTT.

This clonotype is deemed medium-sized (0.01 to 0.1%). The rearrangement links TRBV4-3 to TRBJ2-2, with a weak D call TRBD1 (6 bases). V dropped 0 bases and J dropped 4 bases, with 15 bases sitting between them. Germline CDR1 LGHNA, CDR2 YSLEER. The CDR3 spans 17 residues. In DNA, the CDR3 is TGCGCCAGCAGCCAAGATTGGGGGACATCGAGCACCGGGGAGCTGTTTTTT. Protein sequence: CASSQDWGTSSTGELFF.

This clonotype was found many times. The V call is TRBV27, the J call TRBJ2-1; D not resolved. CDR3 length: 11 amino acids. V was trimmed by 5 bases and J by 3 bases, leaving 2 bases between them. Germline V gene data show CDR1 as MNHEY and CDR2 as SMNVEV (reference sequence). As DNA, the CDR3 is TGTGCCAGCAGTGTCTACAATGAGCAGTTCTTC. It translates to CASSVYNEQFF.

This clonotype was observed a few times. The chain uses TRBV20-1 and TRBJ2-1, with 7 nucleotides matching TRBD2. The V segment lost 5 bases and the J segment 7 bases; nucleotides outside the gene matches: 11. Germline V gene data show CDR1 as DFQATT and CDR2 as SNEGSKA (reference sequence). The CDR3 spans 14 residues. The CDR3 DNA follows: TGCAGTGCTGTGGGGGGGAAGGTCCGTAATGAGCAGTTCTTC. Translating it yields CSAVGGKVRNEQFF.

This clonotype was recorded at least ten times. This chain joins TRBV27 and TRBJ2-7, with TRBD1 matching 8 bases. V shed 4 bases, J shed 2 bases, and the junction held 7 bases outside the gene matches. Per the germline V gene, CDR1 is MNHEY and CDR2 is SMNVEV (reference sequence). CDR3 size: 15 residues. CDR3 sequence: CASSSLWTGPYEQYF. DNA for the CDR3: TGTGCCAGCAGTTCCCTCTGGACAGGGCCCTACGAGCAGTACTTC.

A few counts support this clonotype. V is TRBV28 and J is TRBJ2-1; no definite D call. Per the germline V gene, CDR1 is MDHEN and CDR2 is SYDVKM. This CDR3 spans 11 amino acids. The ends were cut back, 5 bases at V and 12 bases at J, with 11 bases in the middle. The CDR3 DNA is TGTGCCAGCAGTCGAGCCGAAGGGCAGTTCTTC. It yields the protein CASSRAEGQFF. The full variable domain, in which reference TRBV28 and TRBJ2-1 provide the parts outside the CDR3, is DVKVTQSSRYLVKRTGEKVFLECVQDMDHENMFWYRQDPGLGLRLIYFSYDVKMKEKGDIPEGYSVSREKKERFSLILESASTNQTSMYLCASSRAEGQFFGPGTRLTVL.

At least ten counts were recorded for this clonotype. The rearrangement links TRBV28 to TRBJ1-1; TRBD1 might be the D (5 bases). The germline gives CDR1 MDHEN, CDR2 SYDVKM. The length of the CDR3 is 15 residues. V gave up 3 bases and J gave up 0 bases, with 11 bases separating them. The CDR3 nucleotides read TGTGCCAGCAGTTTTGCGGGGGTTCTGAACACTGAAGCTTTCTTT. The encoded protein is CASSFAGVLNTEAFF.

In its sample, this clonotype was seen a few times. The chain links TRBV20-1 to TRBJ1-5; unclear D gene. The CDR3 covers 17 residues. Per the germline V gene, CDR1 is DFQATT and CDR2 is SNEGSKA (reference sequence). Trimming shortened V by 0 bases and J by 2 bases, and 17 bases separated the two germline ends. This CDR3 reads CSARDPWVLSGNQPQHF. The CDR3 nucleotides read TGCAGTGCTAGAGATCCGTGGGTGCTATCGGGCAATCAGCCCCAGCATTTT.

This clonotype was recorded at least ten times. The CDR3 loop reads CASKRDRGRTTEAFF. The CDR3 DNA sequence: TGTGCCAGCAAGAGGGACAGGGGCCGAACAACTGAAGCTTTCTTT. This chain connects TRBV2 to TRBJ1-1, with TRBD1 matching over 10 bases. Unmatched junction bases numbered 10, after V lost 7 bases and J lost 5 bases. This CDR3 is 15 amino acids long. CDR1 and CDR2 (germline): SNHLY, FYNNEI.

This clonotype is termed medium-sized. The chain joins TRBV4-1 to TRBJ2-3; 11 positions match TRBD2. Germline V gene lookup returns CDR1 MGHRA and CDR2 YSYEKL. The J segment lost 1 base and the V segment lost 0 bases, leaving 6 bases of the junction unmatched. This CDR3 region has 18 residues. CDR3 region: CASSQDSIAGGRTDTQYF. CDR3 nucleotide sequence: TGCGCCAGCAGCCAAGATTCGATAGCGGGAGGGCGCACAGATACGCAGTATTTT.

In its sample, this clonotype was seen a few times. This chain connects TRBV28 to TRBJ2-7, with 7 bases that match TRBD1. The CDR3 is made up of 15 amino acids. V trimming: 3 bases; J trimming: 7 bases; junction bases outside the gene matches: 12. CDR1 and CDR2 (germline): MDHEN, SYDVKM. CDR3 DNA: TGTGCCAGCAGTTTGATCAGGACAGGTCCTATGGAGCAGTACTTC. Translated: CASSLIRTGPMEQYF.